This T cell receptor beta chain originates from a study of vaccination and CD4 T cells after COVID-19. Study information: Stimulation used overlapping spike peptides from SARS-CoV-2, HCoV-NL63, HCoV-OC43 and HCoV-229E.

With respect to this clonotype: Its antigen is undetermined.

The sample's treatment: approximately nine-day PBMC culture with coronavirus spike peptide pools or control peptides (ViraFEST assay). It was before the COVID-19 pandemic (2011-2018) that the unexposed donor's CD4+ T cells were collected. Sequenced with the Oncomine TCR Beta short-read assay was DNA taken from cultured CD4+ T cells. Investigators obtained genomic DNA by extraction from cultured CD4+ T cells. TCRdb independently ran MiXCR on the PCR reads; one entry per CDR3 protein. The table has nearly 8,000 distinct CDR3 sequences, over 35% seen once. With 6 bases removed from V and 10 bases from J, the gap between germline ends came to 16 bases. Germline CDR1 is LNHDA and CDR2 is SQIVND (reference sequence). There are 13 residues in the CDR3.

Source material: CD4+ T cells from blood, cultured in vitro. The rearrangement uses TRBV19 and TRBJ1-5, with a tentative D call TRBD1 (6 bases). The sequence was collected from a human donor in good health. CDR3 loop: CASRLGGEVPQHF. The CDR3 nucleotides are TGTGCCAGTAGATTGGGGGGCGAAGTTCCCCAGCATTTT.